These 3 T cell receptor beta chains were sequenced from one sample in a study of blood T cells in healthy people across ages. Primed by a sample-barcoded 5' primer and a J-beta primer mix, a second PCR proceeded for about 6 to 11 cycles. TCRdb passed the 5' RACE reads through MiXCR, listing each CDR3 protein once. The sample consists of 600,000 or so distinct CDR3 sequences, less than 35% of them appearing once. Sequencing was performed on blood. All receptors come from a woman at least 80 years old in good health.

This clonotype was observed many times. The CDR3 sequence is CATSDRTGNALNTQYF. CDR3 sequence (DNA): TGTGCCACCAGTGACCGGACCGGGAACGCACTGAATACGCAGTATTTT. The chain carries TRBV24-1 and TRBJ2-3, with D possibly being TRBD2 (5 bases). Germline-derived CDR1 and CDR2 are KGHDR and SFDVKD. V lost 4 bases to trimming and J lost 7 bases, with 20 bases between them. This CDR3 contains 16 residues.

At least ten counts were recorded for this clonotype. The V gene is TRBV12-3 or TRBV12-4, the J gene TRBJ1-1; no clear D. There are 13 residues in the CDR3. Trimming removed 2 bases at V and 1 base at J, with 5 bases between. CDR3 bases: TGTGCCAGCAGTTTAAAGGAGAACACTGAAGCTTTCTTT. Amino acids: CASSLKENTEAFF.

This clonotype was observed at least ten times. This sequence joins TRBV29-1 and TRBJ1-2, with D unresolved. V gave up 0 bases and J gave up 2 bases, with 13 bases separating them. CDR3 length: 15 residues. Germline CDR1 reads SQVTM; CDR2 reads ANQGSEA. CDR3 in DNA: TGCAGCGTTGAAGATCGCGTTGCGGAGAACTATGGCTACACCTTC. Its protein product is CSVEDRVAENYGYTF.